This passage covers 4 T cell receptor beta chains from one sample sequenced in a study of Ad26.COV2.S vaccination and SARS-CoV-2 variants. TCRdb's copy holds only in-frame clones and misses some; the assay was immunoSEQ multiplex PCR. The sample has 290,000 or so clones, around 87% seen once. Regarding treatment: around 19 received Ad26.COV2.S at low or high dose, single or two shots; about 5 received placebo; per-sample allocation not given. After the first vaccine or placebo injection, samples were drawn on day 63. Source: peripheral blood, taken in a trial of Ad26.COV2.S vaccine versus placebo. These receptors originate from a person between 18 and 65 years old who received the Ad26.COV2.S COVID-19 vaccine or a placebo.

This clone has a single count. The chain joins TRBV28 to TRBJ2-7; no reliable D call. The CDR3 loop spans 13 amino acids. In germline, CDR1 is MDHEN, CDR2 SYDVKM. V was cut by 6 bases and J by 3 bases, with 12 bases left in between. The CDR3 here is CASSPLQRYEQYF. For the CDR3, the DNA is TGTGCCAGCAGCCCCCTACAGCGCTACGAGCAGTACTTC.

This chain uses TRBV6-5 with TRBJ2-7; either TRBD1 or TRBD2 may supply D (6 bases each). Deletions cut 2 bases from V and 3 bases from J, with 14 bases between. The CDR3 contains 15 residues. Germline V gene sequence: CDR1 MNHEY, CDR2 SVGAGI. CDR3 region: CASSYGGRSNYEQYF. DNA of the CDR3: TGTGCCAGCAGTTACGGGGGGCGCTCCAACTACGAGCAGTACTTC.

V is TRBV3-1 (or the pseudogene TRBV3-2) and J is TRBJ1-5, with D maybe TRBD1 (6 bases). V lost 1 base to trimming and J lost 1 base, with 11 bases between them. CDR1 and CDR2 from the germline V gene are LGHDT and YNNKEL (reference sequence). The CDR3 consists of 16 residues. CDR3: CASSQGVDRSNQPQHF. The CDR3 bases are TGTGCCAGCAGCCAAGGAGTTGACAGGAGCAATCAGCCCCAGCATTTT.

This chain uses TRBV12-3 or TRBV12-4 with TRBJ1-2; TRBD1 matches 7 bases. Trimming took 2 bases from V and 8 from J; bases not matched to a gene: 5. The CDR3 contains 13 residues. The CDR3: CASSLSTGTGYTF. As DNA, the CDR3 is TGTGCCAGCAGTTTATCGACAGGGACAGGCTACACCTTC.